These 10 T cell receptor beta chains came from one sample sequenced in a study of cytomegalovirus exposure and HLA in healthy donors (dated by TCRdb to the late 2010s). Libraries were constructed by the immunoSEQ multiplex PCR assay. A mixture of 60 forward primers for TCR Vbeta segments and 13 reverse primers for TCR Jbeta segments was used in the multiplex PCR. Here the immuneACCESS table is served through TCRdb, limited to in-frame sequences with V and J called. Missing clones are a known gap in these copies; in checked studies unresolved V genes cover under half, and the rest lacks a known reason. For this sample the table gives about 110,000 clones, of which around 80% were detected only once. In total, the top ten clones hold 0.24% of the sample. The sequencing sample was made of PBMCs. Receptor source: a man aged 45-60 years in good health and CMV-seronegative.

The chain uses TRBV19 and TRBJ2-5, with D tentatively TRBD1 (6 bases). This CDR3 region has 13 residues. In germline, CDR1 is LNHDA, CDR2 SQIVND (reference sequence). V shed 2 bases and J shed 3 bases, with 7 bases lying between them. The CDR3 coding sequence is TGTGCCAGTAGTATATCAGGGGAAGAGACCCAGTACTTC. It translates to CASSISGEETQYF.

This rearrangement joins TRBV6-1 to TRBJ2-7; D is possibly TRBD2 (6 bases). Trimming took 4 bases from V and 2 from J, leaving 15 bases between them. This CDR3 region has 15 residues. Germline V gene data show CDR1 as MNHNS and CDR2 as SASEGT. CDR3 sequence reads: CASSALSGAPYEQYF. CDR3 DNA sequence: TGTGCCAGCAGTGCACTTAGCGGAGCCCCCTACGAGCAGTACTTC.

The genes are TRBV7-2 and TRBJ2-7, with D perhaps TRBD1 (5 bases). Germline CDR1 is SGHTA and CDR2 is FQGNSA. The length of the CDR3 is 14 residues. Trimming took off 6 bases at V and 3 bases at J, with 15 bases between the two ends. This CDR3 is CASSLQVESYEQYF. The CDR3 DNA sequence: TGTGCCAGCAGTCTACAGGTCGAAAGCTACGAGCAGTACTTC.

The chain links TRBV5-4 to TRBJ1-1; 9 nucleotides agree with TRBD1. The CDR3 consists of 14 residues. J gave up 6 bases and V 3 bases, and 6 bases lay outside the gene matches. Germline lookup yields CDR1 SGHNT and CDR2 YYREEE (reference sequence). The DNA of the CDR3 is TGTGCCAGCAGCTATGGGGACAGGGTGGCTGAAGCTTTCTTT. Its translation is CASSYGDRVAEAFF.

The rearrangement joins TRBV4-3 to TRBJ2-3; D remains ambiguous. The germline CDR1 and CDR2 sequences are LGHNA and YSLEER. This CDR3 is built from 15 residues. The V gene lost 0 bases and the J gene lost 2 bases, with 9 bases spanning the gap. CDR3 region: CASSQDSLTTDTQYF. The CDR3 region has the DNA TGCGCCAGCAGCCAAGACTCCCTAACCACAGATACGCAGTATTTT.

The gene calls are TRBV18 and TRBJ1-4; TRBD1 aligns across 8 bases. The germline gives CDR1 KGHSH, CDR2 LQKENI. This CDR3 comprises 13 residues. V gave up 3 bases and J gave up 8 bases; unmatched junction bases: 2. DNA of the CDR3: TGTGCCAGCTCACCGCGACAGGGGGAAAAACTGTTTTTT. Amino acids: CASSPRQGEKLFF.

V is TRBV19 and J is TRBJ2-2; the match to TRBD1 covers 7 bases. CDR1 is LNHDA, CDR2 SQIVND, per germline (reference sequence). The CDR3 has 15 residues. V dropped 6 bases and J dropped 0; count of bases not matched to a gene: 4. CDR3 residues: CASRGQTTNTGELFF. The CDR3 nucleotides read TGTGCCAGTAGGGGACAGACGACGAACACCGGGGAGCTGTTTTTT.

This chain links TRBV5-8 with TRBJ1-1; no clear D gene. CDR1 is SGHTS and CDR2 is YDEGEE in the germline V gene. Between the trimmed V and J ends, which lost 2 bases and 0 bases, there was a span of 11 bases. This CDR3 has 15 amino acids. Written as DNA, the CDR3 is TGTGCCAGCAGCTTCTGGACTGCCATGAACACTGAAGCTTTCTTT. Translating gives CASSFWTAMNTEAFF.

CDR3 DNA: TGTGCCAGCAGACAACGGACGGGGGTTGGGACCCAGTACTTC. This gives the protein CASRQRTGVGTQYF. The V call is TRBV5-8, the J call TRBJ2-5; D perhaps matches TRBD2 (6 bases). Germline loops: CDR1 SGHTS, CDR2 YDEGEE. CDR3 size: 14 residues. Between the trimmed V and J ends, which lost 5 bases and 7 bases, there was a span of 18 bases.

The chain joins TRBV28 to TRBJ1-3; the D gene is possibly TRBD1 (6 bases). CDR1 MDHEN and CDR2 SYDVKM come from the germline V gene. The CDR3 covers 14 residues. V gave up 6 bases and J gave up 6 bases, with 15 bases separating them. The CDR3 DNA reads TGTGCCAGCAGCCCGAGGCGGGGGCCAAACACCATATATTTT. Its translation: CASSPRRGPNTIYF. Looking up the rest from reference TRBV28 and TRBJ1-3 gives the full variable domain: DVKVTQSSRYLVKRTGEKVFLECVQDMDHENMFWYRQDPGLGLRLIYFSYDVKMKEKGDIPEGYSVSREKKERFSLILESASTNQTSMYLCASSPRRGPNTIYFGEGSWLTVV.